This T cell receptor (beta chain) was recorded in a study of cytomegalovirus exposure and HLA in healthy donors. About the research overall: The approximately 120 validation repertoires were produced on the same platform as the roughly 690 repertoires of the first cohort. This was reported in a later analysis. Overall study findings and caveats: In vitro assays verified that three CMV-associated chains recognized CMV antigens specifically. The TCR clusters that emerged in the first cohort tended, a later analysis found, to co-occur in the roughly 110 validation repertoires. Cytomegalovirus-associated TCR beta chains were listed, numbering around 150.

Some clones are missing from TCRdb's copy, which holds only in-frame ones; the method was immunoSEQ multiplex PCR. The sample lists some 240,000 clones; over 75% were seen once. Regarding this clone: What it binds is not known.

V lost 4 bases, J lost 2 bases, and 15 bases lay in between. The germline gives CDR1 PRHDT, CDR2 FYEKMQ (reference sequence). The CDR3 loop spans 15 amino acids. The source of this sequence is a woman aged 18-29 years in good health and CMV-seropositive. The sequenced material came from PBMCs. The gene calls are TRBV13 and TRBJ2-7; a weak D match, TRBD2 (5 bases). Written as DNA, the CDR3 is TGTGCCAGCAGCTCCTGGACGGGATCGGCCTACGAGCAGTACTTC. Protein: CASSSWTGSAYEQYF.